The TCR beta chain described here comes from a study of identical twins. Study findings and constraints: Sharing of beta out-of-frame sequences by twins showed a weaker excess.

Worth noting for this clonotype: Its antigen is undetermined.

This CDR3 has 15 amino acids. V was trimmed by 4 bases and J by 4 bases, leaving 16 bases between them. Using its own MiXCR run on the 5' RACE reads, TCRdb lists one record per CDR3 protein. Of hundreds of thousands of distinct CDR3 sequences in the sample, around a sixth were seen once. All donors comprised healthy Caucasians. These data were likewise used in another study, on T cells expressing NK-cell markers. As that report states: One of the eight sequenced donors was seronegative, whereas the other seven were HCMV-seropositive. Among CD8+ T cells from about six donors, dominant NKG2C+ clonotypes accounted for roughly 1.0-7.0%.

Material: PBMCs. V gene TRBV12-3 or TRBV12-4 combines with J gene TRBJ1-2; a possible D gene is TRBD1 (5 bases). The source of this sequence is a woman between 18 and 30 years old in good health. The CDR3 nucleotides are TGTGCCAGCAGTTCAAGACGGGCTGGGACCTATGGCTACACCTTC. Amino acids: CASSSRRAGTYGYTF.